These 11 T cell receptor beta chains came from one sample sequenced in a study of identical twins. MiXCR, applied by TCRdb to the 5' RACE reads, yields one record per CDR3 protein. The sample lists roughly 1,500,000 distinct CDR3 sequences, about 32% occurring once. The sequencing input was cord blood. Receptors originate from a newborn girl in good health.

This clonotype was recorded a few times. CDR3 bases: TGTGCCAGCAGACAGTCCGAGGGTTCCTACGAGCAGTACTTC. It encodes CASRQSEGSYEQYF. The chain carries TRBV3-1 and TRBJ2-7, with D tentatively TRBD2 (5 bases). Germline loops: CDR1 LGHDT, CDR2 YNNKEL (reference sequence). CDR3 length equals 14 residues. V shed 6 bases and J shed 1 base, with 13 bases lying between them.

The rearrangement joins TRBV14 to TRBJ2-4, with 7 bases fitting TRBD2. The CDR3 runs 16 residues. Germline V gene data show CDR1 as SGHDN and CDR2 as FVKESK. V shed 0 bases and J 11 bases; nucleotides not matched to a gene: 13. The DNA for the CDR3 is TGTGCCAGCAGCCAAGAGATGGTACTAGCGAGGAACGTTCAGTACTTC. This translates into CASSQEMVLARNVQYF.

This clonotype was counted only a few times. The genes are TRBV27 and TRBJ2-6, with TRBD1 identical over 7 bases. The CDR3 consists of 16 residues. V was pared by 5 bases and J by 3 bases, with 7 bases of the junction left unmatched. Germline loops: CDR1 MNHEY, CDR2 SMNVEV (reference sequence). The chain's CDR3 is CASSPRQGSGANVLTF. The CDR3 DNA is TGTGCCAGCAGTCCCCGACAGGGAAGTGGGGCCAACGTCCTGACTTTC.

This clonotype has only one observation. The chain combines TRBV3-1 with TRBJ2-2; 14 bases agree with TRBD2. Germline loops: CDR1 LGHDT, CDR2 YNNKEL (reference sequence). Germline trimming cut 1 base from V and 6 bases from J; bases unmatched to any gene: 4. This CDR3 is 17 amino acids long. The CDR3 loop reads CASSQGRLAGGAGELFF. CDR3 sequence (DNA): TGTGCCAGCAGCCAAGGCCGACTAGCGGGGGGGGCCGGGGAGCTGTTTTTT.

J is TRBJ2-7 and V is TRBV28; tentative D call: TRBD2 (5 bases). This CDR3 is built from 15 residues. Germline lookup yields CDR1 MDHEN and CDR2 SYDVKM. V lost 5 bases and J lost 1, with 15 bases in between. The CDR3 DNA follows: TGTGCCAGCAGTCGAGGGTGGCTAGCTTCCTACGAGCAGTACTTC. Amino acid sequence: CASSRGWLASYEQYF.

V usage is TRBV4-1 and J usage is TRBJ2-2; D is unresolved. The CDR3 has 17 amino acids. Trimming took 4 bases from V and 1 from J, leaving 16 bases between them. CDR1 is MGHRA and CDR2 is YSYEKL in the germline V gene. CDR3 DNA sequence: TGCGCCAGCAGCCCCCACCGACTCAATAAGAACACCGGGGAGCTGTTTTTT. Its translation is CASSPHRLNKNTGELFF.

The V gene is TRBV11-2, the J gene TRBJ2-7; D is tentatively TRBD1 or TRBD2 (5 bases each). CDR1 is SGHAT, CDR2 FQNNGV, per germline. V lost 1 base to trimming and J lost 4 bases, with 14 bases between them. The length of the CDR3 is 15 residues. The DNA for the CDR3 is TGTGCCAGCAGCTTAGGGGGGACGGCGAAGTACGAGCAGTACTTC. This encodes CASSLGGTAKYEQYF.

There are a few counts of this clonotype. The V call is TRBV20-1, the J call TRBJ2-5, with D uncertain. CDR3 size: 13 residues. Trimming took 3 bases from V and 2 from J, leaving 10 bases between them. Germline loops: CDR1 DFQATT, CDR2 SNEGSKA (reference sequence). The CDR3 loop is CSAREWRQETQYF. The CDR3 DNA follows: TGCAGTGCTAGGGAGTGGCGGCAAGAGACCCAGTACTTC.

The chain carries TRBV20-1 and TRBJ2-1; D remains unclear. Trimming stripped 3 bases from V and 4 bases from J, with 19 bases between. The germline V gene has CDR1 DFQATT and CDR2 SNEGSKA (reference sequence). This CDR3 is 16 amino acids long. The CDR3, as DNA: TGCAGTGCTAGGCCGTTCGCGGAGTTAGGGTACAATGAGCAGTTCTTC. It translates to CSARPFAELGYNEQFF.

Of note for this clonotype: A much larger clone lies a single base off, so this may be a read error. The chain employs TRBV24-1 and TRBJ2-6; D gene unclear. Trimming stripped 3 bases from V and 0 bases from J, with 5 bases between. Germline CDR1 KGHDR, CDR2 SFDVKD. The CDR3 is 15 residues long. As DNA, the CDR3 is TGTGCCACCAGTGATCGCGTCTCTGGGGCCAACGTCCTGACTTTC. It encodes CATSDRVSGANVLTF.

This clonotype occurred a few times. The genes are TRBV28 and TRBJ2-7; TRBD1 or TRBD2 may be the D gene (6 bases each). The CDR3 covers 16 residues. The ends were cut back, 3 bases at V and 4 bases at J, with 19 bases in the middle. Germline V lookup: CDR1 MDHEN, CDR2 SYDVKM. The DNA of the CDR3 is TGTGCCAGCAGTTTTCGGTTGAACTGGGGGGCATACGAGCAGTACTTC. It is translated as CASSFRLNWGAYEQYF.